This T cell receptor beta chain originates from a study of OX40 agonist ivuxolimab in advanced cancers. A remark on this clone: Its antigen remains unidentified.

The protocol was immunoSEQ multiplex PCR, while the TCRdb copy is restricted to in-frame clones and leaves out a portion. The table has 90,000 or so clones, approximately 92% seen once. Points from the study as a whole: Among the nonresponders, some also had low normalized T-cell clonal expansion. The mean number of expanded clones was higher in CD8+ T cells than in CD4+.

The CDR3 has 12 amino acids. Trimming took 9 bases from V and 6 from J, leaving 13 bases between them. Germline-derived CDR1 and CDR2 are KGHSH and LQKENI. The rearrangement joins TRBV18 to TRBJ2-3; possible D gene TRBD2, 5 bases. Sample: CD4+ or CD8+ T cells sorted from blood, taken in a trial of the OX40 agonist ivuxolimab. The sequence was collected from an adult with an advanced solid tumor such as melanoma, head and neck, liver or kidney cancer. In DNA form, the CDR3 reads TGTGCCAGTGGACCTCGCGGGGATACGCAGTATTTT. Its protein product is CASGPRGDTQYF.